This T cell receptor (beta chain) emerged from a study of blood T cells in healthy people across ages. Study-wide results and caveats: Because donor CMV status was unknown, expanded clonotype changes were possibly confounded.

Sample-barcoded 5' priming and a J-beta primer mix drove a second PCR of roughly 7 to 11 cycles. MiXCR, applied by TCRdb to the 5' RACE reads, yields one record per CDR3 protein. The repertoire holds some 790,000 distinct CDR3 sequences, with 29% as singletons. V was pared by 7 bases and J by 6 bases, with 21 bases between. The germline V gene encodes CDR1 SGHAT and CDR2 FQNNGV. This CDR3 has 15 residues. With respect to this clonotype: The antigen is undetermined.

The chain joins TRBV11-2 to TRBJ1-2, with D perhaps matching TRBD1 (6 bases). The source of this sequence is an elderly woman in good health. Sequencing used blood. CDR3: CASTDRPGGANGYTF. The DNA of the CDR3 is TGTGCCAGCACCGACCGTCCGGGGGGCGCAAATGGCTACACCTTC.